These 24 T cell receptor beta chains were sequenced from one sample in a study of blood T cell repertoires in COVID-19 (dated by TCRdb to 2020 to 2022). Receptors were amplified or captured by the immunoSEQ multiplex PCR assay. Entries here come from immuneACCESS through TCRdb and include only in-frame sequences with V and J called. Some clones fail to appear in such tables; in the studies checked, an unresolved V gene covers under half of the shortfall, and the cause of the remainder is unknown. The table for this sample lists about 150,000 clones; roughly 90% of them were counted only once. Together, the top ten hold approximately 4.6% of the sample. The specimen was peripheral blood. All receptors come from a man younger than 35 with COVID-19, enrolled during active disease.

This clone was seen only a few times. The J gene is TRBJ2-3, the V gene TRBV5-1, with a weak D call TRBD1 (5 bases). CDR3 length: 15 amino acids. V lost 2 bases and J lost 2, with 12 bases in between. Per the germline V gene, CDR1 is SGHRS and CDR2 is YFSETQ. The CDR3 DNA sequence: TGCGCCAGCAGCTTAACTGGACATAACACAGATACGCAGTATTTT. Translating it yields CASSLTGHNTDTQYF.

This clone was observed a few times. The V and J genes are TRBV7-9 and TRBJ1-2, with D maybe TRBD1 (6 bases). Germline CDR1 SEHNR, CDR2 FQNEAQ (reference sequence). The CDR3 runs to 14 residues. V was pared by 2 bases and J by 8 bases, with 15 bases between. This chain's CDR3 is CASSLSGHQEGYTF. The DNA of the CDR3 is TGTGCCAGCAGCTTATCGGGACACCAGGAGGGCTACACCTTC.

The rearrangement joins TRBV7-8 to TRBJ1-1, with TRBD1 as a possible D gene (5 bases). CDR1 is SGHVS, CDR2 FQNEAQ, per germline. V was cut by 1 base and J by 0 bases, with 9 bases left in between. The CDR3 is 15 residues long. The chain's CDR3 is CASSLGPGMNTEAFF. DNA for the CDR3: TGTGCCAGCAGCTTAGGTCCAGGGATGAACACTGAAGCTTTCTTT.

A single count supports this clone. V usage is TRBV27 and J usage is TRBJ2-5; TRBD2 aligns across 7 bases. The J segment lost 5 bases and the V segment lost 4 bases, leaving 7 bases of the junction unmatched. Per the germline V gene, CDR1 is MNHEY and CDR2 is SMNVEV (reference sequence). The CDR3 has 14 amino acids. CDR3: CASSSLDGRETQYF. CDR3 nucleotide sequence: TGTGCCAGCAGTTCATTGGACGGGAGGGAGACCCAGTACTTC.

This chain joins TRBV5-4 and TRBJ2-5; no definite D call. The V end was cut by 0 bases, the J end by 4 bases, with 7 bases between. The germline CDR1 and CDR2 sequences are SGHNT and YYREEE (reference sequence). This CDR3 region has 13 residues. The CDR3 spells CASSLELPETQYF. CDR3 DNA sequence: TGTGCCAGCAGCTTGGAACTCCCAGAGACCCAGTACTTC.

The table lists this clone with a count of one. The CDR3 DNA reads TGCGCCAGCAGCTTTTGGCCGGGGAAGGGTCAGCCCCAGCATTTT. This sequence encodes CASSFWPGKGQPQHF. The chain combines TRBV5-1 with TRBJ1-5; no firm D call. Looked up from germline, CDR1 is SGHRS and CDR2 is YFSETQ. The V and J ends lost 2 bases and 6 bases respectively, with 15 bases between them. CDR3 length: 15 residues.

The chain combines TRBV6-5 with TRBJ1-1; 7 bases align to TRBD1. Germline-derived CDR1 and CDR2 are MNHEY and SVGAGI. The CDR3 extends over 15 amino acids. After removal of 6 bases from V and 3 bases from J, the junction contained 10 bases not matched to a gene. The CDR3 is CASSLVGRGDTEAFF. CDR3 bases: TGTGCCAGCAGCCTGGTGGGCAGGGGGGACACTGAAGCTTTCTTT.

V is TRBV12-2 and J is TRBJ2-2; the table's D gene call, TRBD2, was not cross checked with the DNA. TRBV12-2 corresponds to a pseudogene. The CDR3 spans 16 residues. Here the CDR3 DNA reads TGTGCAAGTCCCGGGACTTTACACCTCTTCACCGGGGAGCTGTTTTTT. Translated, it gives CASPGTLHLFTGELFF.

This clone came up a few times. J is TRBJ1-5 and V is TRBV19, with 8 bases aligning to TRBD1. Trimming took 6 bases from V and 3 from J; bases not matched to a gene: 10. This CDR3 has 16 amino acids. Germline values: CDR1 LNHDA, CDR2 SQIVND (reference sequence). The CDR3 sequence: CASSPRQGTPNQPQHF. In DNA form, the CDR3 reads TGTGCCAGTAGCCCCAGACAGGGGACCCCCAATCAGCCCCAGCATTTT.

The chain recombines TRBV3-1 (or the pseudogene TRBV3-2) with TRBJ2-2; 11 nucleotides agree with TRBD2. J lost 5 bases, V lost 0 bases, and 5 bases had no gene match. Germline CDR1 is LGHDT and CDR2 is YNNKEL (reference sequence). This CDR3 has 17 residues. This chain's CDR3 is CASSQDLWTSGTGELFF. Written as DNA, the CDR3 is TGTGCCAGCAGCCAAGATCTTTGGACTAGCGGGACCGGGGAGCTGTTTTTT.

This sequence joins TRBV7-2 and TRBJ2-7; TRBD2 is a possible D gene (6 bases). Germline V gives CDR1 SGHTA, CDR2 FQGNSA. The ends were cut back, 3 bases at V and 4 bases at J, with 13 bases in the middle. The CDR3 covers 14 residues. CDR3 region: CASSLESGRYEQYF. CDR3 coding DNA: TGTGCCAGCAGCTTGGAGAGTGGGAGGTACGAGCAGTACTTC.

CDR3 in DNA: TGTGCCAGCAGCGTCGGACAGCCCTACGAGCAGTACTTC. Its protein product is CASSVGQPYEQYF. The chain couples TRBV5-6 to TRBJ2-7; perhaps TRBD1 as D (6 bases). Trimming took off 4 bases at V and 2 bases at J, with 10 bases between the two ends. Germline V lookup: CDR1 SGHDT, CDR2 YYEEEE. The CDR3 consists of 13 residues.

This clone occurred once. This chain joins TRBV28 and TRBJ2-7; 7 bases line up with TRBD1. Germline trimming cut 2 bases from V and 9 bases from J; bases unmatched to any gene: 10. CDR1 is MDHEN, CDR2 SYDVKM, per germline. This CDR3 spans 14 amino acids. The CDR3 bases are TGTGCCAGCAGTTTAAGGGACAGCTTAGGTCGGCAGTACTTC. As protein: CASSLRDSLGRQYF.

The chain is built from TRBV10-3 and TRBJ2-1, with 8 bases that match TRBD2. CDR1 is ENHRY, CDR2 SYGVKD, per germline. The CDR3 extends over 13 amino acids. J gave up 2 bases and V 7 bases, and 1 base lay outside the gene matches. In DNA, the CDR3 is TGTGCCATCACTAGCGGGCCCTACAATGAGCAGTTCTTC. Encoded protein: CAITSGPYNEQFF.

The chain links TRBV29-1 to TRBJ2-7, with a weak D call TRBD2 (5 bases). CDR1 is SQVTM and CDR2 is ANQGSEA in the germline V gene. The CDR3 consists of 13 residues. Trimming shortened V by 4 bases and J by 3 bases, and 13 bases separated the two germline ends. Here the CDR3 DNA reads TGCAGCGTTGTACGGGGTGCGGGCTACGAGCAGTACTTC. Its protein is CSVVRGAGYEQYF.

The CDR3 protein is CASSSIPPRRGNTGELFF. CDR3 DNA: TGTGCCAGCAGCTCCATTCCCCCGCGACGGGGGAACACCGGGGAGCTGTTTTTT. This chain joins TRBV7-9 and TRBJ2-2; D is possibly TRBD2 (5 bases). The V gene's germline CDR1 is SEHNR and CDR2 FQNEAQ (reference sequence). The CDR3 is 18 amino acids. With 4 bases removed from V and 1 base from J, the gap between germline ends came to 19 bases.

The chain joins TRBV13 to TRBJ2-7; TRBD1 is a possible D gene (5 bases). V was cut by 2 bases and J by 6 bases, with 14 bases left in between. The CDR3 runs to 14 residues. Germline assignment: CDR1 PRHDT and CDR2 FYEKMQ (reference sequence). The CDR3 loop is CASSLRWYGAEQYF. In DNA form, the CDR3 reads TGTGCCAGCAGCTTAAGGTGGTATGGGGCCGAGCAGTACTTC.

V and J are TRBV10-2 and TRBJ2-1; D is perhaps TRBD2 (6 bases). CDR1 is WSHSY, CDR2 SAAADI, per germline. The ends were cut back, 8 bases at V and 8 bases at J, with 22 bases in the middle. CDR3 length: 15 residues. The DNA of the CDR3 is TGCGCCAGCTCCAGCGGGTGGGGCAGTGGGGATGAGCAGTTCTTC. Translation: CASSSGWGSGDEQFF.

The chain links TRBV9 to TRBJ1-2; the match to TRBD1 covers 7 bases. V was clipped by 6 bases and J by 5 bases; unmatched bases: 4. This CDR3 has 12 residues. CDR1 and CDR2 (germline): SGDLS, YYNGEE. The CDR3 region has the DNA TGTGCCAGCAAGGGGGCTGGTTATGGCTACACCTTC. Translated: CASKGAGYGYTF.

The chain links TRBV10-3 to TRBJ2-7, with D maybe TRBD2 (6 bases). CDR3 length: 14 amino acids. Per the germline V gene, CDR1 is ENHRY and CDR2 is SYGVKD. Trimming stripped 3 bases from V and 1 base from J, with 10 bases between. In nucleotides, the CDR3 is TGTGCCATCAGTGATGCGGAGGGTTCCTACGAGCAGTACTTC. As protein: CAISDAEGSYEQYF.

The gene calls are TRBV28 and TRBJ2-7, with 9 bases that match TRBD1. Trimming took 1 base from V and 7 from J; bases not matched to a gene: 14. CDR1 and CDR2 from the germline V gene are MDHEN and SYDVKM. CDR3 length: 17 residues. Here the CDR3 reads CASSLFVSDRGPGEQYF. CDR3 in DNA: TGTGCCAGCAGTTTATTCGTCTCGGACAGGGGTCCTGGGGAGCAGTACTTC.

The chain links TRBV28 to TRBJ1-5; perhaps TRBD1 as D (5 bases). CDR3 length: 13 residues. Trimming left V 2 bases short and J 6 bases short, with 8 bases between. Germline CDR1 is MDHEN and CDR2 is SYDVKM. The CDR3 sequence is CASSLRGSQPQHF. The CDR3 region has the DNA TGTGCCAGCAGTTTACGGGGGAGTCAGCCCCAGCATTTT.

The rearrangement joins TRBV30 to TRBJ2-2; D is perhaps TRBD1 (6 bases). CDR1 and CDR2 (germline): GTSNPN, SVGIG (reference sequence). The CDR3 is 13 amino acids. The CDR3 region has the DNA TGTCTTTTACGGACAGCGAACACCGGGGAGCTGTTTTTT. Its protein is CLLRTANTGELFF.

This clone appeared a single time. In nucleotides, the CDR3 is TGTGCCAGCAGTTACTCGGCGGGAGAGGAGCAGTTCTTC. Translated, it gives CASSYSAGEEQFF. This rearrangement joins TRBV6-5 to TRBJ2-1; 7 bases align to TRBD2. CDR1 and CDR2 (germline): MNHEY, SVGAGI. V gave up 0 bases and J gave up 10 bases; unmatched junction bases: 3. This CDR3 comprises 13 residues.